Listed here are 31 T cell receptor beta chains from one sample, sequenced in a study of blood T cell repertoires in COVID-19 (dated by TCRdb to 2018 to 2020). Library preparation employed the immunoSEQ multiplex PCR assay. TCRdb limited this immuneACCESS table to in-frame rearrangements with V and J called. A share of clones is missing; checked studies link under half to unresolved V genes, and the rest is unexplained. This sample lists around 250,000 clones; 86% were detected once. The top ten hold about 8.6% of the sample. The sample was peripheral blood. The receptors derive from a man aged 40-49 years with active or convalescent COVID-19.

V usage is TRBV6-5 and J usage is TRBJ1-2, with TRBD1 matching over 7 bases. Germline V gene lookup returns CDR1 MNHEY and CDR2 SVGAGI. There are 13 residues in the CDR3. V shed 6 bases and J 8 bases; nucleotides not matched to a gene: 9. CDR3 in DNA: TGTGCCAGCAGCTTAGTTCCAGGGGGAGGCTACACCTTC. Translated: CASSLVPGGGYTF.

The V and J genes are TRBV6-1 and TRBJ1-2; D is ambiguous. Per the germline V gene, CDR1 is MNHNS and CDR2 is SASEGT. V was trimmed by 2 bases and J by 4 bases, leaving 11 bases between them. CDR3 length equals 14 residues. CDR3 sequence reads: CASSEFGKSYGYTF. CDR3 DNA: TGTGCCAGCAGTGAATTCGGGAAATCCTATGGCTACACCTTC.

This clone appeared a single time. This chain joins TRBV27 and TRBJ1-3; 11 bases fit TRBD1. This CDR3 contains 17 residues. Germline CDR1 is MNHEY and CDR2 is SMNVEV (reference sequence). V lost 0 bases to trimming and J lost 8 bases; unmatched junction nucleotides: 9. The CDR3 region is CASSLSHPGQGVDTIYF. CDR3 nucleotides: TGTGCCAGCAGTTTATCGCACCCGGGACAGGGGGTAGACACCATATATTTT.

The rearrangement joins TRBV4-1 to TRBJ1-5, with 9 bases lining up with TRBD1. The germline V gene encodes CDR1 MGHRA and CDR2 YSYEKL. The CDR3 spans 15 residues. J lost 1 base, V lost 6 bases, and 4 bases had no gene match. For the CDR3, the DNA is TGCGCCAGCAGTCAACAGGGGGCCAGCAATCAGCCCCAGCATTTT. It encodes CASSQQGASNQPQHF.

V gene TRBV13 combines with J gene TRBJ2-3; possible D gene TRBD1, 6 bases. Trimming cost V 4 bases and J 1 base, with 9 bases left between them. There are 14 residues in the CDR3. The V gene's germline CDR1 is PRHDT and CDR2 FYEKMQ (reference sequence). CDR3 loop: CASSSRQGTDTQYF. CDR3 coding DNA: TGTGCCAGCAGCTCCCGACAGGGCACAGATACGCAGTATTTT. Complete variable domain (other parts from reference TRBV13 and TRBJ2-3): AAGVIQSPRHLIKEKRETATLKCYPIPRHDTVYWYQQGPGQDPQFLISFYEKMQSDKGSIPDRFSAQQFSDYHSELNMSSLELGDSALYFCASSSRQGTDTQYFGPGTRLTVL.

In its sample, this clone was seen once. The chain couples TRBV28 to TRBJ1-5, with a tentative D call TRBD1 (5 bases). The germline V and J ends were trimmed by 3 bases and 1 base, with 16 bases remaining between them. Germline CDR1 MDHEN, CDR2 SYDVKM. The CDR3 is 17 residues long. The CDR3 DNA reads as TGTGCCAGCAGTTTTTTGGGGAGTCGGGGGAGCAATCAGCCCCAGCATTTT. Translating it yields CASSFLGSRGSNQPQHF.

The chain's CDR3 is CASSFQASGPGELFF. In DNA form, the CDR3 reads TGTGCCAGCAGTTTCCAGGCTAGCGGGCCCGGGGAGCTGTTTTTT. The rearrangement links TRBV27 to TRBJ2-2; 8 bases fit TRBD2. The CDR3 has 15 amino acids. Germline CDR1 and CDR2: MNHEY and SMNVEV (reference sequence). The ends lost 3 bases at V and 6 bases at J; junction bases unmatched: 6.

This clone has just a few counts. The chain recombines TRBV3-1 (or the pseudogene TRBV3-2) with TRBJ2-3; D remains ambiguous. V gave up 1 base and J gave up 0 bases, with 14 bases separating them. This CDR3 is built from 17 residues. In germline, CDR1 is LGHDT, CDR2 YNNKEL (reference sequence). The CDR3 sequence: CASSQARQRLSTDTQYF. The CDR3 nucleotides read TGTGCCAGCAGCCAAGCCCGGCAGCGTCTAAGCACAGATACGCAGTATTTT.

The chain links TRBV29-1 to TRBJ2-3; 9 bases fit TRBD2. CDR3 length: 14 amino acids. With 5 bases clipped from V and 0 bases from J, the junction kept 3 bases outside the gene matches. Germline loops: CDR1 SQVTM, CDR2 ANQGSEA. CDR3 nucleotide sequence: TGCAGCGTTTCTAGCGGGACTAGCACAGATACGCAGTATTTT. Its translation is CSVSSGTSTDTQYF.

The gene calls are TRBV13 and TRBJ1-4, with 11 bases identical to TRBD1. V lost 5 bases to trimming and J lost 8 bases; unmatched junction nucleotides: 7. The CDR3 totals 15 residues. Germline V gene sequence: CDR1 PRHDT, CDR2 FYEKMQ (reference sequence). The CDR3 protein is CASSLSGTGGEKLFF. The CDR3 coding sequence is TGTGCCAGCAGCCTCTCCGGGACAGGGGGAGAAAAACTGTTTTTT.

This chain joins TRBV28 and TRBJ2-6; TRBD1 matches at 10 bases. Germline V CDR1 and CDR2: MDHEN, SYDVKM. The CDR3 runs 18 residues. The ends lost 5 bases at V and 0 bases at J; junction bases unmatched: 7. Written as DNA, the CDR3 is TGTGCCAGCAGTCCTCGACAGGGGGCGAACTCTGGGGCCAACGTCCTGACTTTC. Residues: CASSPRQGANSGANVLTF. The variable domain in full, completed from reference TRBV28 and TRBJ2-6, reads DVKVTQSSRYLVKRTGEKVFLECVQDMDHENMFWYRQDPGLGLRLIYFSYDVKMKEKGDIPEGYSVSREKKERFSLILESASTNQTSMYLCASSPRQGANSGANVLTFGAGSRLTVL.

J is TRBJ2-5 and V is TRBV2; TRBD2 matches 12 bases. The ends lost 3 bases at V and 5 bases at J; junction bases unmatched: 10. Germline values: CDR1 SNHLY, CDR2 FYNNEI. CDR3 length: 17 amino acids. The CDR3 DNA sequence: TGTGCCAGCAGTGATTCCGCGACTAGCGGGAGAAAGGAGACCCAGTACTTC. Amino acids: CASSDSATSGRKETQYF.

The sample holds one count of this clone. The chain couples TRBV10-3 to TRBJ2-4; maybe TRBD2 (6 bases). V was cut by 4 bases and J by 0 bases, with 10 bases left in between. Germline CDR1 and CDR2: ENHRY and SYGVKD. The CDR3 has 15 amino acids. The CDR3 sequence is CAISAGGVAKNIQYF. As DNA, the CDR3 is TGTGCCATCAGTGCCGGGGGAGTAGCCAAAAACATTCAGTACTTC.

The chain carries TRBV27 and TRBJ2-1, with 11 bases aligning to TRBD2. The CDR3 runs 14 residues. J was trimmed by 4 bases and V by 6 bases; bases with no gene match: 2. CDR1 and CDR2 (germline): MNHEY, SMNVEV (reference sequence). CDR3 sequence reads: CASRTSGSYNEQFF. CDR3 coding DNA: TGTGCCAGCAGAACTAGCGGGAGTTACAATGAGCAGTTCTTC.

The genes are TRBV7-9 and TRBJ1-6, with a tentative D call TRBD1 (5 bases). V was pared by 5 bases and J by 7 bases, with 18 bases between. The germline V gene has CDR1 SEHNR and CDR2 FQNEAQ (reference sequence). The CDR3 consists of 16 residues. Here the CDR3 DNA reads TGTGCCAGCAGCCCCGATGGGGGGGGATTGAATTCACCCCTCCACTTT. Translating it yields CASSPDGGGLNSPLHF.

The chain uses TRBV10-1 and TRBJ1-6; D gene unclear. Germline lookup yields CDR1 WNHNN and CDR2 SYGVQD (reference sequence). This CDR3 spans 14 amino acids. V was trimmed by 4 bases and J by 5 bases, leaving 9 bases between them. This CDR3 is CASSGGPDNSPLHF. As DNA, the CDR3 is TGCGCCAGCAGTGGCGGCCCGGATAATTCACCCCTCCACTTT.

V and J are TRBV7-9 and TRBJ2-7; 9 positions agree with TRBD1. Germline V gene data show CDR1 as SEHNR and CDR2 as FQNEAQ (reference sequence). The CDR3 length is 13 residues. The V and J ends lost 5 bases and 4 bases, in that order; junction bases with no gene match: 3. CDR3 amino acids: CASSGTGRYEQYF. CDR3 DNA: TGTGCCAGCAGCGGGACAGGGAGATACGAGCAGTACTTC.

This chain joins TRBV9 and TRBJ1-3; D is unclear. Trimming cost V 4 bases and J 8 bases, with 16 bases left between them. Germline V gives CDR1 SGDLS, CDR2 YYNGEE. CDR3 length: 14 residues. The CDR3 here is CASSPLSTHDTIYF. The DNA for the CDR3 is TGTGCCAGCAGCCCCCTCTCTACCCATGACACCATATATTTT. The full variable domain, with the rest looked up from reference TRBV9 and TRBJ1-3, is DSGVTQTPKHLITATGQRVTLRCSPRSGDLSVYWYQQSLDQGLQFLIQYYNGEERAKGNILERFSAQQFPDLHSELNLSSLELGDSALYFCASSPLSTHDTIYFGEGSWLTVV.

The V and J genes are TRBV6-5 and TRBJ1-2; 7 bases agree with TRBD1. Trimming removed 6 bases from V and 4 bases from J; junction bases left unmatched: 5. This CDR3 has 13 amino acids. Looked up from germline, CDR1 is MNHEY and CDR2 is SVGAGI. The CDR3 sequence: CASSQTGTYGYTF. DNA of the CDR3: TGTGCCAGCAGCCAGACAGGGACCTATGGCTACACCTTC.

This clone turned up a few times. The CDR3 here is CATSDYGTPAYNEQFF. The DNA for the CDR3 is TGTGCCACCAGTGACTACGGGACTCCGGCCTACAATGAGCAGTTCTTC. The chain employs TRBV24-1 and TRBJ2-1; TRBD2 is a possible D gene (6 bases). This CDR3 region has 16 residues. The V gene's germline CDR1 is KGHDR and CDR2 SFDVKD. The V end lost 4 bases, the J end lost 2 bases, and 14 bases lay between the germline ends.

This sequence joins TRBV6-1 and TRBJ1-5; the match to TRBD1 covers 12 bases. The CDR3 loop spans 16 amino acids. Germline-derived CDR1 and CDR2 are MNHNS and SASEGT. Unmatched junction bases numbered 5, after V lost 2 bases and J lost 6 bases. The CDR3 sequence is CASSEWGQGASQPQHF. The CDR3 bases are TGTGCCAGCAGTGAATGGGGACAGGGGGCAAGTCAGCCCCAGCATTTT.

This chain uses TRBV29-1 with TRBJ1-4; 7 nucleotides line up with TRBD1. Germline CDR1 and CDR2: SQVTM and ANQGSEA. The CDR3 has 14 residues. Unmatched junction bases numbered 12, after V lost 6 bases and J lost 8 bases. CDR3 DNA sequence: TGCAGCGTGGCTGACAGGGAAGTCTTGGAAAAACTGTTTTTT. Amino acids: CSVADREVLEKLFF.

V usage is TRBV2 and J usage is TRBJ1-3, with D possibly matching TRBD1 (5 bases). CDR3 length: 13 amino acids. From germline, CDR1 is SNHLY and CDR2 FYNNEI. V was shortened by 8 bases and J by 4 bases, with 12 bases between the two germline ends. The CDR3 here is CASQEGVGNTIYF. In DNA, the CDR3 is TGTGCCAGCCAGGAAGGGGTCGGAAACACCATATATTTT.

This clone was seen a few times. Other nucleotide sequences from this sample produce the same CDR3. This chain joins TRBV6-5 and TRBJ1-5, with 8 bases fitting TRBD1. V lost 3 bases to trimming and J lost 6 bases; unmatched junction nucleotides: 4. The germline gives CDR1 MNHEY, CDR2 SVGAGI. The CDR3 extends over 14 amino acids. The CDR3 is CASSYGQGSQPQHF. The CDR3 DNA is TGTGCCAGCAGTTATGGACAGGGCTCTCAGCCCCAGCATTTT.

CDR3 protein: CASSLQGPITGELFF. In DNA, the CDR3 is TGTGCCAGCAGCTTGCAGGGGCCCATCACCGGGGAGCTGTTTTTT. The chain is built from TRBV7-6 and TRBJ2-2; TRBD1 might be the D (6 bases). This CDR3 region has 15 residues. Germline lookup yields CDR1 SGHVS and CDR2 FNYEAQ. V lost 3 bases to trimming and J lost 4 bases, with 12 bases between them.

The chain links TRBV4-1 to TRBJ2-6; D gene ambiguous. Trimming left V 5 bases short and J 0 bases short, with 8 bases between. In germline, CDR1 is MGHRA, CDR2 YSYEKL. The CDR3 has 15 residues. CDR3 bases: TGCGCCAGCAGCTATCAGTACTCTGGGGCCAACGTCCTGACTTTC. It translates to CASSYQYSGANVLTF.

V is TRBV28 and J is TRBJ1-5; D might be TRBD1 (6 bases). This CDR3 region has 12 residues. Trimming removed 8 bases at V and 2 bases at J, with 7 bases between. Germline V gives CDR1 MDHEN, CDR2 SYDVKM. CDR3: CASSGGNQPQHF. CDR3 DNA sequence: TGTGCCAGCTCAGGGGGCAATCAGCCCCAGCATTTT.

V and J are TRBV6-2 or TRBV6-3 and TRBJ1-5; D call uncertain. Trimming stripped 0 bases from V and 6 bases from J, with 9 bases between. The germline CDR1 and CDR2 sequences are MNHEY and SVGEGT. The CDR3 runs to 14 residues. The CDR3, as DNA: TGTGCCAGCAGTTACTCGACTGACGGTCAGCCCCAGCATTTT. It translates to CASSYSTDGQPQHF.

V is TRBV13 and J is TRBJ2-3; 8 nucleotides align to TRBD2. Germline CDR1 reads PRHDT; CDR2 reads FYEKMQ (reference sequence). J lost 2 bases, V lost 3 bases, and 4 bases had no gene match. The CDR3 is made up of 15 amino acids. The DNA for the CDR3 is TGTGCCAGCAGCTTTAGCGGGATGGACACAGATACGCAGTATTTT. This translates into CASSFSGMDTDTQYF.

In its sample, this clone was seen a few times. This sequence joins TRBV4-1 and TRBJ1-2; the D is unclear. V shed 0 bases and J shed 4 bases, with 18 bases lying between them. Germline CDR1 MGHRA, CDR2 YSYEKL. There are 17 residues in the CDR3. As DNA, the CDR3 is TGCGCCAGCAGCCAAGATGGGCAACCCGCGGGCCTCTATGGCTACACCTTC. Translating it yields CASSQDGQPAGLYGYTF.

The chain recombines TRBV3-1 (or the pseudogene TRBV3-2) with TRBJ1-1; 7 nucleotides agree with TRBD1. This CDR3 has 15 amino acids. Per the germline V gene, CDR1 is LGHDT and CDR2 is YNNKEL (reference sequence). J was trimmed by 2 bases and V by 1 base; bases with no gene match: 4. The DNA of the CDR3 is TGTGCCAGCAGCCAAGTCGACAGGGAAAACACTGAAGCTTTCTTT. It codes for CASSQVDRENTEAFF.